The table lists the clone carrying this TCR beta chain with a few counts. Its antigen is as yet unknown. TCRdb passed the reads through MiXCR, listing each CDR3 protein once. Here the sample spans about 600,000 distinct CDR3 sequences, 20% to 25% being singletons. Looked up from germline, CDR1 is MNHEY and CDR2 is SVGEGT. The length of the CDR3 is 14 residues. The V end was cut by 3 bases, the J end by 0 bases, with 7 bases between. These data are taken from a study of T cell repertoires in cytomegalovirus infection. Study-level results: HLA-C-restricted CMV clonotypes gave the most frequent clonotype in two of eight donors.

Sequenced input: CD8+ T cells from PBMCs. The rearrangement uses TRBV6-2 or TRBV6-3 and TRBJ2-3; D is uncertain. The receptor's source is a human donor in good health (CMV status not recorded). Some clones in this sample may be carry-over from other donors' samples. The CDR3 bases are TGTGCCAGCAGTTATGAAGGTAGCACAGATACGCAGTATTTT. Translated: CASSYEGSTDTQYF.